What follows describes a single TCR beta chain. Authors' processing steps: By means of reference gene primer amplification, nucleated cell counts were estimated. Some clones are missing from TCRdb's copy, which holds only in-frame ones; the method was immunoSEQ multiplex PCR. V, J and clone size reflect that table, while D and trimming were determined from the DNA. The table has roughly 300,000 clones, roughly 85% seen once. The data derive from a study of blood T cell repertoires in COVID-19. The CDR3 is 13 residues long. CDR1 is LNHNV and CDR2 is YYDKDF in the germline V gene (reference sequence). V lost 4 bases and J lost 8, with 14 bases in between.

The chain couples TRBV15 to TRBJ1-2; TRBD1 might be the D (5 bases). This clonotype was sampled from a human donor in a cohort sampled during active COVID-19. Material for sequencing was peripheral blood. CDR3 sequence reads: CATSITGGFGYTF. CDR3 in DNA: TGTGCCACCAGCATAACCGGGGGGTTCGGCTACACCTTC.